The 15 T cell receptor beta chains listed next were all sequenced from one sample in a study of long-term antiretroviral therapy in people with HIV (dated by TCRdb to about 2022). The immunoSEQ hsTCRB v3.0 assay was used at survey level resolution for TRB variable region sequencing. TCRdb's version of the immuneACCESS table is confined to in-frame rearrangements and falls short of the full clone set. An unresolved V gene accounts for under half of the shortfall where checked; the remainder is of unknown origin. This sample holds approximately 16,000 clones; approximately 86% were observed only once. Over 12% of the sample lies in the top ten. The sample here was unsorted PBMCs, taken 2.3 years before starting antiretroviral therapy. The receptor source for this set is a woman in her 30s with HIV.

The V gene is TRBV9, the J gene TRBJ2-1; 10 bases line up with TRBD2. Losses at the gene ends were 1 base for V and 7 bases for J; bases not matched to a gene: 8. The length of the CDR3 is 16 residues. Germline values: CDR1 SGDLS, CDR2 YYNGEE. The CDR3, as DNA: TGTGCCAGCAGCGTATTAGCGGGGGGCTTATCGAATGAGCAGTTCTTC. This sequence encodes CASSVLAGGLSNEQFF.

This clone was recorded once. V and J are TRBV2 and TRBJ2-3; D ambiguous. The germline V and J ends were trimmed by 5 bases and 2 bases, with 11 bases remaining between them. The CDR3 totals 14 residues. Germline V gives CDR1 SNHLY, CDR2 FYNNEI. For the CDR3, the DNA is TGTGCCAGCAGTCATCCCTTAACCACAGATACGCAGTATTTT. This gives the protein CASSHPLTTDTQYF.

The genes are TRBV2 and TRBJ2-7; perhaps TRBD1 as D (6 bases). Germline CDR1 reads SNHLY; CDR2 reads FYNNEI. Trimming removed 6 bases from V and 0 bases from J, with 12 bases in between. The CDR3 has 14 residues. The DNA of the CDR3 is TGTGCCAGCAGGATAGACAGGAGCTCCTACGAGCAGTACTTC. It encodes CASRIDRSSYEQYF.

This rearrangement joins TRBV6-5 to TRBJ2-7, with D tentatively TRBD1 or TRBD2 (5 bases each). CDR1 and CDR2 (germline): MNHEY, SVGAGI. The CDR3 extends over 15 amino acids. The V and J ends lost 2 bases and 7 bases respectively, with 18 bases between them. For the CDR3, the DNA is TGTGCCAGCAGTTACCGGGACCCGGGGAAGGGGGAGCAGTACTTC. It yields the protein CASSYRDPGKGEQYF.

The chain combines TRBV30 with TRBJ2-1; D gene uncertain. The CDR3 contains 12 residues. Germline CDR1 is GTSNPN and CDR2 is SVGIG (reference sequence). V lost 2 bases, J lost 8 bases, and 10 bases lay in between. CDR3 sequence reads: CAWSWSSDEQFF. CDR3 DNA: TGTGCCTGGAGTTGGAGCAGCGATGAGCAGTTCTTC.

V usage is TRBV30 and J usage is TRBJ1-6; 8 bases map to TRBD1. V trimming: 2 bases; J trimming: 7 bases; junction bases outside the gene matches: 7. The CDR3 is made up of 15 amino acids. The germline gives CDR1 GTSNPN, CDR2 SVGIG (reference sequence). The CDR3 loop reads CAWSSTDRVNSPLHF. The CDR3 DNA reads TGTGCCTGGAGTTCTACGGACAGGGTAAATTCACCCCTCCACTTT.

CDR3 in DNA: TGTGCCAGCAGCCGAAGGGGGGGATACAACGGGGAGCTGTTTTTT. It codes for CASSRRGGYNGELFF. V gene TRBV7-8 combines with J gene TRBJ2-2; possible D gene TRBD2, 7 bases. Trimming took 5 bases from V and 7 from J, leaving 17 bases between them. This CDR3 region has 15 residues. Looked up from germline, CDR1 is SGHVS and CDR2 is FQNEAQ.

CDR3 nucleotides: TGTGCCAGCAGAAGACAGGGGGGATCTAACTATGGCTACACCTTC. Protein: CASRRQGGSNYGYTF. The V gene is TRBV5-6, the J gene TRBJ1-2, with 9 bases fitting TRBD1. CDR1 is SGHDT, CDR2 YYEEEE, per germline. This CDR3 spans 15 amino acids. V shed 5 bases and J 0 bases; nucleotides not matched to a gene: 5.

The V call is TRBV7-9, the J call TRBJ2-7; TRBD2 is a possible D gene (5 bases). Germline CDR1 is SEHNR and CDR2 is FQNEAQ (reference sequence). V was pared by 0 bases and J by 6 bases, with 9 bases between. The CDR3 is 13 residues long. CDR3 DNA sequence: TGTGCCAGCAGCTTAGCAGAGGGAAGCGAGCAGTACTTC. Translated, it gives CASSLAEGSEQYF.

The chain recombines TRBV11-2 with TRBJ1-3; D uncertain. From germline, CDR1 is SGHAT and CDR2 FQNNGV. V lost 5 bases to trimming and J lost 2 bases, with 10 bases between them. The CDR3 runs 14 residues. The CDR3 DNA sequence: TGTGCCAGCAGCGAGCTGCTTGCTGGAAACACCATATATTTT. This translates into CASSELLAGNTIYF.

The J gene is TRBJ2-7, the V gene TRBV21-1; the D call in the table, TRBD2, was not verified against the DNA. TRBV21-1 is noted as a pseudogene. The CDR3 runs to 16 residues. For the CDR3, the DNA is TGTGCCAGCAGCAAAAGGACTAGCGGGGGGGACTACGAGCAGTACTTC. Residues: CASSKRTSGGDYEQYF.

The chain employs TRBV13 and TRBJ1-4, with 8 bases aligning to TRBD1. There are 13 residues in the CDR3. The germline gives CDR1 PRHDT, CDR2 FYEKMQ (reference sequence). V shed 6 bases and J 7 bases; nucleotides not matched to a gene: 4. CDR3 in amino acids: CASRQGASEKLFF. CDR3 coding DNA: TGTGCCAGCAGGCAGGGGGCGAGTGAAAAACTGTTTTTT. Based on the CDR3 plus reference TRBV13 and TRBJ1-4, the full variable domain is AAGVIQSPRHLIKEKRETATLKCYPIPRHDTVYWYQQGPGQDPQFLISFYEKMQSDKGSIPDRFSAQQFSDYHSELNMSSLELGDSALYFCASRQGASEKLFFGSGTQLSVL.

The rearrangement joins TRBV5-6 to TRBJ2-2, with D hard to call. The V gene's germline CDR1 is SGHDT and CDR2 YYEEEE. V gave up 1 base and J gave up 6 bases, with 4 bases separating them. CDR3 length equals 12 residues. The CDR3 reads CASSLSAGELFF. The DNA for the CDR3 is TGTGCCAGCAGCTTGTCCGCCGGGGAGCTGTTTTTT.

The chain links TRBV7-9 to TRBJ1-4; D might be TRBD1 (5 bases). The CDR3 runs 12 residues. The germline V and J ends were trimmed by 5 bases and 6 bases, with 7 bases remaining between them. The germline CDR1 and CDR2 sequences are SEHNR and FQNEAQ (reference sequence). The CDR3 DNA sequence: TGTGCCAGCAGCGGGGACGATGAAAAACTGTTTTTT. It translates to CASSGDDEKLFF.

The V call is TRBV9, the J call TRBJ2-6; possible D gene TRBD1, 5 bases. The CDR3 has 15 amino acids. Germline V gene lookup returns CDR1 SGDLS and CDR2 YYNGEE. The ends were cut back, 5 bases at V and 0 bases at J, with 9 bases in the middle. CDR3 in DNA: TGTGCCAGCAGTCTAGACAGCTCTGGGGCCAACGTCCTGACTTTC. Its translation: CASSLDSSGANVLTF.